This passage covers 29 T cell receptor beta chains from one sample sequenced in a study of CD4+ T cells in melanoma. The table came from immunoSEQ multiplex PCR; TCRdb's copy has only in-frame clones and leaves some out. The top ten clones hold approximately 12% of a sample with about 50,000 clones, about 88% of them seen once. Sequences were obtained from peripheral blood. These receptors were collected from a human donor with melanoma.

This clone was detected a few times. The V and J genes are TRBV7-9 and TRBJ1-4, with TRBD1 identical over 7 bases. CDR1 and CDR2 (germline): SEHNR, FQNEAQ (reference sequence). This CDR3 contains 16 residues. V lost 5 bases to trimming and J lost 4 bases; unmatched junction nucleotides: 10. The CDR3 bases are TGTGCCAGCAGCGTTTCGACAGGGTCCCTTAATGAAAAACTGTTTTTT. This encodes CASSVSTGSLNEKLFF.

The chain links TRBV5-1 to TRBJ2-1; possible D gene TRBD1, 6 bases. This CDR3 contains 15 residues. Deletions cut 4 bases from V and 4 bases from J, with 15 bases between. In germline, CDR1 is SGHRS, CDR2 YFSETQ. DNA of the CDR3: TGCGCCAGCAGCCACGGACAGTTACGATACAATGAGCAGTTCTTC. This sequence encodes CASSHGQLRYNEQFF.

The CDR3 reads CASSLMQGSSYEQYF. The CDR3 region has the DNA TGCGCCAGCAGCTTGATGCAGGGCAGCTCCTACGAGCAGTACTTC. The chain is built from TRBV5-1 and TRBJ2-5; D might be TRBD1 (5 bases). The J call is in doubt because the DNA end fits TRBJ2-7 better. The germline V gene encodes CDR1 SGHRS and CDR2 YFSETQ. The CDR3 is 15 residues long.

This clone has a single count. This rearrangement joins TRBV27 to TRBJ2-1; a possible D gene is TRBD2 (5 bases). Trimming stripped 3 bases from V and 3 bases from J, with 15 bases between. Per germline, CDR1 MNHEY and CDR2 SMNVEV (reference sequence). The CDR3 is 16 amino acids. CDR3 residues: CASSLRLTGFYNEQFF. DNA of the CDR3: TGTGCCAGCAGTTTGAGACTGACGGGGTTCTACAATGAGCAGTTCTTC.

V is TRBV7-9 and J is TRBJ1-6; TRBD1 is a possible D gene (6 bases). The CDR3 has 13 amino acids. The ends were cut back, 5 bases at V and 13 bases at J, with 15 bases in the middle. Germline V gene lookup returns CDR1 SEHNR and CDR2 FQNEAQ (reference sequence). The CDR3 reads CASSQGRLFPLHF. CDR3 sequence (DNA): TGTGCCAGCAGCCAGGGGCGGCTTTTTCCCCTCCACTTT.

The genes are TRBV18 and TRBJ1-2; D uncertain. V lost 4 bases and J lost 4, with 34 bases in between. Germline CDR1 reads KGHSH; CDR2 reads LQKENI. The CDR3 length is 21 residues. The CDR3 DNA follows: TGTGCCAGCTCACTTTTTACCACTGCCTCACTCTCAGGAGTTGAAAGCTATGGCTACACCTTC. Its translation is CASSLFTTASLSGVESYGYTF.

This chain uses TRBV6-1 with TRBJ2-7; 10 nucleotides agree with TRBD2. Germline loops: CDR1 MNHNS, CDR2 SASEGT. The CDR3 totals 15 residues. V was clipped by 1 base and J by 2 bases; unmatched bases: 2. Written as DNA, the CDR3 is TGTGCCAGCAGTGAAGAAGCGGGGGGGGCCTACGAGCAGTACTTC. Translated, it gives CASSEEAGGAYEQYF.

The V and J genes are TRBV5-1 and TRBJ1-4; no firm D call. Deletions cut 1 base from V and 4 bases from J, with 11 bases between. The length of the CDR3 is 15 residues. The germline gives CDR1 SGHRS, CDR2 YFSETQ. CDR3 sequence reads: CASSLYPASNEKLFF. The CDR3, as DNA: TGCGCCAGCAGCTTGTACCCGGCCAGTAATGAAAAACTGTTTTTT.

The chain's CDR3 is CATSRGRQWGTEAFF. CDR3 DNA sequence: TGTGCCACCAGCAGGGGACGGCAATGGGGCACTGAAGCTTTCTTT. The chain carries TRBV15 and TRBJ1-1, with D possibly TRBD1 on 5 matching bases. Between the trimmed V and J ends, which lost 3 bases and 4 bases, there was a span of 15 bases. There are 15 residues in the CDR3. Germline CDR1 LNHNV, CDR2 YYDKDF (reference sequence).

The CDR3 loop reads CASSSTGLGNSPLHF. Written as DNA, the CDR3 is TGTGCCAGCTCATCGACAGGGCTTGGTAATTCACCCCTCCACTTT. The chain is built from TRBV18 and TRBJ1-6, with 7 bases aligning to TRBD1. The CDR3 covers 15 residues. With V trimmed by 5 bases and J by 6 bases, 7 bases remained unmatched. Germline CDR1 reads KGHSH; CDR2 reads LQKENI.

This clone was detected once. Here the CDR3 reads CASSLVGAGELFF. The CDR3 coding sequence is TGTGCCAGCAGCTTAGTCGGGGCCGGGGAGCTGTTTTTT. V is TRBV7-6 and J is TRBJ2-2, with a possible D match to TRBD2 (5 bases). Deletions cut 1 base from V and 6 bases from J, with 6 bases between. This CDR3 has 13 residues. Germline values: CDR1 SGHVS, CDR2 FNYEAQ.

The J gene is TRBJ2-2, the V gene TRBV7-3, with D tentatively TRBD2 (6 bases). CDR3 size: 15 residues. Trimming took 4 bases from V and 5 from J, leaving 14 bases between them. CDR1 and CDR2 (germline): SGHTA, FQGTGA. The CDR3 DNA reads TGTGCCAGCAGCTCCCTCGGGGGTGGGACCGGGGAGCTGTTTTTT. Translating gives CASSSLGGGTGELFF.

The chain joins TRBV9 to TRBJ1-3; 10 bases fit TRBD1. This CDR3 has 17 amino acids. Losses at the gene ends were 4 bases for V and 8 bases for J; bases not matched to a gene: 15. Germline CDR1 SGDLS, CDR2 YYNGEE. The CDR3 spells CASSLGTDRGPGDTIYF. For the CDR3, the DNA is TGTGCCAGCAGCCTTGGAACCGACAGGGGGCCTGGTGACACCATATATTTT.

The sample holds one count of this clone. The V gene is TRBV7-6, the J gene TRBJ2-5; no firm D call. This CDR3 has 12 amino acids. Germline CDR1 is SGHVS and CDR2 is FNYEAQ. The V and J ends lost 6 bases and 1 base respectively, with 6 bases between them. CDR3 sequence reads: CASSRFQETQYF. In DNA, the CDR3 is TGTGCCAGCAGTCGGTTCCAAGAGACCCAGTACTTC.

V gene TRBV7-9 combines with J gene TRBJ2-1; the D is unclear. V was trimmed by 4 bases and J by 0 bases, leaving 10 bases between them. The CDR3 is 15 residues long. Germline-derived CDR1 and CDR2 are SEHNR and FQNEAQ (reference sequence). CDR3 coding DNA: TGTGCCAGCAGCTCCGGTCGAACCTCCTACAATGAGCAGTTCTTC. Translated: CASSSGRTSYNEQFF.

The V call is TRBV14, the J call TRBJ1-1; 12 bases map to TRBD1. Trimming at V came to 5 bases and at J to 4 bases, leaving 8 bases not matched to a gene. This CDR3 has 16 amino acids. The germline V gene has CDR1 SGHDN and CDR2 FVKESK. CDR3 sequence (DNA): TGTGCCAGCAGCGCCCGGGACAGGGGGCTTGGCACTGAAGCTTTCTTT. Its protein is CASSARDRGLGTEAFF.

The V gene is TRBV7-6, the J gene TRBJ1-6, with D perhaps matching TRBD1 (6 bases). CDR1 and CDR2 (germline): SGHVS, FNYEAQ. This CDR3 has 14 amino acids. With 1 base removed from V and 5 bases from J, the gap between germline ends came to 6 bases. The CDR3 loop reads CASSLGQDNSPLHF. In DNA form, the CDR3 reads TGTGCCAGCAGCTTAGGACAGGATAATTCACCCCTCCACTTT.

This sequence joins TRBV30 and TRBJ1-1; no reliable D call. The CDR3 covers 13 residues. With 2 bases removed from V and 4 bases from J, the gap between germline ends came to 11 bases. Per germline, CDR1 GTSNPN and CDR2 SVGIG (reference sequence). The CDR3 here is CAWSSWEGTEAFF. CDR3 nucleotides: TGTGCCTGGAGTTCATGGGAGGGCACTGAAGCTTTCTTT.

In this sample, this clone turned up once. This chain connects TRBV4-3 to TRBJ2-3; 10 positions match TRBD2. The CDR3 spans 15 residues. Per germline, CDR1 LGHNA and CDR2 YSLEER. The V and J ends lost 4 bases and 5 bases, in that order; junction bases with no gene match: 6. Here the CDR3 reads CASSRVSGGGDTQYF. The CDR3 nucleotides read TGCGCCAGCAGCCGAGTAAGCGGGGGGGGAGATACGCAGTATTTT.

This sequence joins TRBV2 and TRBJ1-4, with TRBD1 matching 9 bases. CDR1 is SNHLY, CDR2 FYNNEI, per germline. V shed 6 bases, J shed 3 bases, and the junction held 8 bases outside the gene matches. This CDR3 has 16 amino acids. The CDR3: CASRRTGQGANEKLFF. The CDR3 bases are TGTGCCAGCAGGCGGACGGGACAGGGAGCTAATGAAAAACTGTTTTTT.

The chain combines TRBV4-2 with TRBJ2-7; D ambiguous. CDR1 and CDR2 (germline): LGHNA, YNFKEQ. The CDR3 contains 15 residues. Trimming pared 0 bases from V and 2 bases from J, leaving 11 bases between. CDR3 sequence reads: CASSQEGSEPYEQYF. The CDR3 bases are TGTGCCAGCAGCCAAGAAGGATCGGAACCCTACGAGCAGTACTTC.

This chain links TRBV4-2 with TRBJ2-5, with 9 bases that match TRBD2. V trimming: 3 bases; J trimming: 4 bases; junction bases outside the gene matches: 9. Looked up from germline, CDR1 is LGHNA and CDR2 is YNFKEQ. CDR3 length equals 16 residues. CDR3 sequence: CASSHSARGGGETQYF. The CDR3 DNA reads as TGTGCCAGCAGCCATTCCGCGCGGGGGGGCGGAGAGACCCAGTACTTC.

This clone was seen just once. The chain employs TRBV2 and TRBJ1-5; unclear D gene. The CDR3 spans 13 residues. The V gene's germline CDR1 is SNHLY and CDR2 FYNNEI. Trimming shortened V by 7 bases and J by 3 bases, and 10 bases separated the two germline ends. In nucleotides, the CDR3 is TGTGCCAGCAACTACAGAGTCAATCAGCCCCAGCATTTT. The encoded protein is CASNYRVNQPQHF.

The chain employs TRBV4-3 and TRBJ1-2; possibly TRBD1 for D (5 bases). Germline loops: CDR1 LGHNA, CDR2 YSLEER. Deletions cut 3 bases from V and 3 bases from J, with 8 bases between. This CDR3 has 13 amino acids. The CDR3 DNA follows: TGCGCCAGCAGCCAGTTGGGGGACTATGGCTACACCTTC. Translation: CASSQLGDYGYTF.

The chain employs TRBV4-3 and TRBJ2-2, with 9 bases matching TRBD1. Looked up from germline, CDR1 is LGHNA and CDR2 is YSLEER. After removal of 0 bases from V and 4 bases from J, the junction contained 3 bases not matched to a gene. This CDR3 region has 16 residues. DNA of the CDR3: TGCGCCAGCAGCCAAGATCTGACAGGGGGCACCGGGGAGCTGTTTTTT. The encoded protein is CASSQDLTGGTGELFF.

The J gene is TRBJ1-1, the V gene TRBV19, with D perhaps TRBD1 (5 bases). CDR1 LNHDA and CDR2 SQIVND come from the germline V gene (reference sequence). This CDR3 spans 20 amino acids. Between the trimmed V and J ends, which lost 2 bases and 4 bases, there was a span of 29 bases. The CDR3 DNA is TGTGCCAGTAGTATATTTCCCTTAATTTTTAGGGGTTCGGGGAGCACTGAAGCTTTCTTT. Its translation: CASSIFPLIFRGSGSTEAFF.

The rearrangement uses TRBV5-5 and TRBJ2-7; D is uncertain. Trimming took 0 bases from V and 5 from J, leaving 6 bases between them. The germline V gene encodes CDR1 SGHKS and CDR2 YYEKEE (reference sequence). The CDR3 is 12 amino acids. CDR3 amino acids: CASSLVLHEQYF. The CDR3 nucleotides read TGTGCCAGCAGCTTGGTGTTACACGAGCAGTACTTC. Drawing the rest from reference TRBV5-5 and TRBJ2-7, the complete variable domain is DAGVTQSPTHLIKTRGQQVTLRCSPISGHKSVSWYQQVLGQGPQFIFQYYEKEERGRGNFPDRFSARQFPNYSSELNVNALLLGDSALYLCASSLVLHEQYFGPGTRLTVT.

This chain connects TRBV28 to TRBJ2-2; 9 bases are a match to TRBD1. The CDR3 is 14 amino acids. CDR1 is MDHEN, CDR2 SYDVKM, per germline. V gave up 7 bases and J gave up 6 bases; unmatched junction bases: 6. CDR3 in DNA: TGTGCCAGCATGGGACAGGGTGTCGCCGGGGAGCTGTTTTTT. Encoded protein: CASMGQGVAGELFF.

This chain joins TRBV19 and TRBJ1-5, with D uncertain. Germline-derived CDR1 and CDR2 are LNHDA and SQIVND (reference sequence). Trimming stripped 3 bases from V and 4 bases from J, with 13 bases between. CDR3 size: 15 residues. CDR3 coding DNA: TGTGCCAGTAGTATCCCCCTTCGTGGGAATCAGCCCCAGCATTTT. This encodes CASSIPLRGNQPQHF.